This record looks at one T cell receptor beta chain sequence and its context. Its antigen remains unidentified. Some 34,000 genome equivalents of blood DNA were amplified for TRB. TRB rearrangements were amplified by touch-down multiplex PCR with mixed TRB-A/B primers. Following a re-call of the multiplex PCR reads, TCRdb has one entry per CDR3 protein and lacks DNA. The data include thousands of distinct CDR3 sequences; the top ten clones carry 37%. This entry belongs to a study of T cell clusters in autoimmune cytopenias. Study at large: Per sample, median TRB depth was roughly 50,000 reads, yielding a median about 2,400 distinct clonotypes.

Per germline, CDR1 KGHDR and CDR2 SFDVKD. The CDR3 has 15 residues. Whole-study results and caveats: Primary autoimmune cytopenia patients seemingly lacked the physiological T cell clusters found in healthy donors.

This chain uses TRBV24-1 with TRBJ1-3. The source is a human donor with an autoimmune cytopenia or autoimmune hepatitis (not recorded which). The material sequenced was peripheral blood. The CDR3 protein is CATSDLILSGNTIYF.